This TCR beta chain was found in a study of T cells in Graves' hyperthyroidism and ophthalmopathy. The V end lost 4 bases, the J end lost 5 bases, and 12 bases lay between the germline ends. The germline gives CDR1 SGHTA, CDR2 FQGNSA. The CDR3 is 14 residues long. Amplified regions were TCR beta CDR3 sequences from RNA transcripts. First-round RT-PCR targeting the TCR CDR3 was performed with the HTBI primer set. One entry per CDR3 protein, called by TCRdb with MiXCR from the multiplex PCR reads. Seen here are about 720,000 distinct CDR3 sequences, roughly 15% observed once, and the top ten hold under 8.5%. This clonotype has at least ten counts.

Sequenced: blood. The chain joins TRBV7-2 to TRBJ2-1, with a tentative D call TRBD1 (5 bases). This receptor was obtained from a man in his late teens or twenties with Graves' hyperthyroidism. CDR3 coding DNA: TGTGCCAGCAGCTCCTATGGGGCACACAATGAGCAGTTCTTC. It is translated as CASSSYGAHNEQFF.